This T cell receptor beta chain was identified in a study of technical replicates of blood from a handful of donors. The CDR3 spans 14 residues. V lost 5 bases, J lost 0 bases, and 10 bases lay in between. Germline V gene lookup returns CDR1 SGHVS and CDR2 FQNEAQ. The data were produced by immunoSEQ multiplex PCR, yet TCRdb's version contains in-frame clones alone and is incomplete. The sample lists about 93,000 clones, around 95% occurring once. The receptor was isolated from a human donor in good health. The chain carries TRBV7-8 and TRBJ1-2; D may be TRBD1 (5 bases). Sequenced input: T cells isolated from PBMCs. The CDR3 is CASSPRGANYGYTF. The CDR3 coding sequence is TGTGCCAGCAGCCCCCGGGGGGCTAACTATGGCTACACCTTC.